Listed here are 20 T cell receptor beta chains from one sample, sequenced in a study of long-term antiretroviral therapy in people with HIV. Survey-level immunoSEQ v3.0 assays were run. Here immunoSEQ multiplex PCR was the method, and the copy in TCRdb shows in-frame clones only, minus some. The repertoire consists of 15,000 to 20,000 clones, with approximately 81% occurring once and the leading ten covering approximately 14%. The sample was unsorted PBMCs, taken 0.3 years after starting antiretroviral therapy. These TCRs come from a woman in her forties or fifties with HIV.

J is TRBJ2-5 and V is TRBV5-1; possibly TRBD1 for D (6 bases). The CDR3 totals 15 residues. Trimming took off 2 bases at V and 4 bases at J, with 15 bases between the two ends. Germline V gene lookup returns CDR1 SGHRS and CDR2 YFSETQ. The CDR3 reads CASSLETGQRETQYF. CDR3 in DNA: TGCGCCAGCAGCTTAGAAACAGGACAGCGAGAGACCCAGTACTTC.

The J gene is TRBJ1-3, the V gene TRBV7-2; 7 nucleotides agree with TRBD1. Germline V CDR1 and CDR2: SGHTA, FQGNSA. The CDR3 is 16 amino acids. The V and J ends lost 5 bases and 4 bases, in that order; junction bases with no gene match: 11. The CDR3 nucleotides read TGTGCCAGCAGCCTAAAGTCAACAGGGGCGGGAAACACCATATATTTT. It codes for CASSLKSTGAGNTIYF.

This clone was observed a few times. The rearrangement uses TRBV19 and TRBJ2-7; the D is unclear. From germline, CDR1 is LNHDA and CDR2 SQIVND (reference sequence). Trimming took 5 bases from V and 0 from J, leaving 14 bases between them. There are 15 residues in the CDR3. The CDR3 nucleotides are TGTGCCAGTAGTCAGTCCGTCGGCCCCTCCTACGAGCAGTACGTC. Protein sequence: CASSQSVGPSYEQYV.

A single count supports this clone. V and J are TRBV4-2 and TRBJ2-3; TRBD2 matches at 15 bases. With V trimmed by 3 bases and J by 4 bases, 2 bases remained unmatched. This CDR3 contains 16 residues. The germline V gene encodes CDR1 LGHNA and CDR2 YNFKEQ. CDR3 nucleotides: TGTGCCAGCAGCCAGCGGACTAGCGGGGGGGCAGATACGCAGTATTTT. Translation: CASSQRTSGGADTQYF.

V is TRBV6-5 and J is TRBJ2-7, with a possible D match to TRBD1 (6 bases). Germline CDR1 reads MNHEY; CDR2 reads SVGAGI. V lost 10 bases and J 3 bases, leaving 19 bases between the germline ends. CDR3 length: 14 residues. CDR3 residues: CAIRRKGDLYEQYF. Here the CDR3 DNA reads TGTGCCATCCGTCGAAAGGGGGATCTCTACGAGCAGTACTTC.

This rearrangement joins TRBV20-1 to TRBJ2-1; D not certain. V lost 0 bases, J lost 14 bases, and 11 bases lay in between. The CDR3 has 11 amino acids. In germline, CDR1 is DFQATT, CDR2 SNEGSKA (reference sequence). The CDR3 loop reads CSAREKATKFF. In DNA, the CDR3 is TGCAGTGCTAGAGAAAAGGCTACGAAGTTCTTC.

The chain couples TRBV7-9 to TRBJ1-1; no definite D call. The V gene's germline CDR1 is SEHNR and CDR2 FQNEAQ (reference sequence). Trimming took 5 bases from V and 7 from J, leaving 11 bases between them. CDR3 size: 12 residues. CDR3 protein: CASSPRSIEAFF. The CDR3 bases are TGTGCCAGCAGCCCCAGGTCGATTGAAGCTTTCTTT.

In its sample, this clone was seen a few times. The chain is built from TRBV6-1 and TRBJ1-2; D call uncertain. Germline values: CDR1 MNHNS, CDR2 SASEGT. V lost 2 bases to trimming and J lost 5 bases, with 6 bases between them. The CDR3 runs 12 residues. The CDR3 bases are TGTGCCAGCAGTGAAAGTCAATATGGCTACACCTTC. It codes for CASSESQYGYTF.

The genes are TRBV18 and TRBJ2-7; the D gene is possibly TRBD1 (5 bases). This CDR3 has 16 residues. V was trimmed by 2 bases and J by 5 bases, leaving 19 bases between them. Germline assignment: CDR1 KGHSH and CDR2 LQKENI. CDR3 nucleotide sequence: TGTGCCAGCTCACCATCAAGGGGCCGGGTGGCTGACGAGCAGTACTTC. Translating it yields CASSPSRGRVADEQYF.

V and J are TRBV19 and TRBJ2-5, with a tentative D call TRBD1 (6 bases). The CDR3 consists of 15 residues. Trimming took off 8 bases at V and 5 bases at J, with 21 bases between the two ends. Germline V gene data show CDR1 as LNHDA and CDR2 as SQIVND (reference sequence). CDR3 in amino acids: CASSPTGGPRETQYF. The CDR3 DNA reads TGTGCCAGTTCGCCCACTGGGGGCCCAAGGGAGACCCAGTACTTC.

This clone appeared once. In DNA form, the CDR3 reads TGTGCCAGCAGCCTCGGACGGCGGAACACTGAAGCTTTCTTT. Translated: CASSLGRRNTEAFF. The chain couples TRBV5-4 to TRBJ1-1; D ambiguous. With 4 bases removed from V and 1 base from J, the gap between germline ends came to 11 bases. This CDR3 has 14 residues. Germline V CDR1 and CDR2: SGHNT, YYREEE (reference sequence).

The table lists this clone with a few counts. This chain uses TRBV19 with TRBJ1-2; 7 bases match TRBD1. This CDR3 is 15 amino acids long. Germline values: CDR1 LNHDA, CDR2 SQIVND (reference sequence). Losses at the gene ends were 5 bases for V and 4 bases for J; bases not matched to a gene: 10. The CDR3 here is CASSRGGGGIYGYTF. In DNA form, the CDR3 reads TGTGCCAGTAGTCGGGGAGGGGGCGGCATCTATGGCTACACCTTC.

J is TRBJ2-7 and V is TRBV7-9; 7 nucleotides match TRBD2. V lost 5 bases, J lost 4 bases, and 11 bases stayed unmatched. Germline CDR1 SEHNR, CDR2 FQNEAQ (reference sequence). CDR3 length equals 15 residues. CDR3 DNA: TGTGCCAGCAGCAAGGGCGGGGGTGGTGGATACGAGCAGTACTTC. This sequence encodes CASSKGGGGGYEQYF.

CDR3 sequence reads: CASSLSWEKVGETQYF. Written as DNA, the CDR3 is TGTGCCAGCAGCTTAAGCTGGGAGAAGGTTGGAGAGACCCAGTACTTC. The chain is built from TRBV7-2 and TRBJ2-5, with D possibly TRBD2 on 5 matching bases. In germline, CDR1 is SGHTA, CDR2 FQGNSA. The CDR3 totals 16 residues. With 2 bases removed from V and 4 bases from J, the gap between germline ends came to 17 bases.

This chain connects TRBV7-2 to TRBJ1-6, with D possibly matching TRBD1 (6 bases). The CDR3 contains 16 residues. The ends were cut back, 2 bases at V and 6 bases at J, with 14 bases in the middle. From germline, CDR1 is SGHTA and CDR2 FQGNSA. The CDR3 protein is CASSLTGALLNSPLHF. The CDR3 nucleotides read TGTGCCAGCAGCTTAACGGGGGCGCTACTTAATTCACCCCTCCACTTT.

This clone was seen only a few times. The chain carries TRBV12-5 and TRBJ1-4; D not resolved. The CDR3 totals 12 residues. Germline-derived CDR1 and CDR2 are LGHNT and FRNRAP. Deletions cut 1 base from V and 4 bases from J, with 1 base between. CDR3 sequence: CASGLDNEKLFF. In nucleotides, the CDR3 is TGTGCTAGTGGTTTGGATAATGAAAAACTGTTTTTT.

The chain employs TRBV7-9 and TRBJ1-1, with D perhaps matching TRBD1 (5 bases). V lost 1 base, J lost 4 bases, and 10 bases lay in between. CDR3 length: 14 residues. CDR1 is SEHNR and CDR2 is FQNEAQ in the germline V gene (reference sequence). The CDR3 sequence is CASSLDGGSTEAFF. CDR3 DNA sequence: TGTGCCAGCAGCTTAGACGGGGGGAGCACTGAAGCTTTCTTT.

This clone has just one count. The genes are TRBV5-1 and TRBJ2-1, with 7 positions matching TRBD1. CDR1 and CDR2 (germline): SGHRS, YFSETQ. CDR3 length: 15 amino acids. Trimming took 1 base from V and 9 from J; bases not matched to a gene: 10. The CDR3 DNA reads as TGCGCCAGCAGCTTGTCGGACAGGCTGGATGGTGAGCAGTTCTTC. This sequence encodes CASSLSDRLDGEQFF. Filled out from reference TRBV5-1 and TRBJ2-1, the complete variable domain reads KAGVTQTPRYLIKTRGQQVTLSCSPISGHRSVSWYQQTPGQGLQFLFEYFSETQRNKGNFPGRFSGRQFSNSRSEMNVSTLELGDSALYLCASSLSDRLDGEQFFGPGTRLTVL.

By share, this clone counts as medium-sized (0.01 to 0.1%). The chain carries TRBV27 and TRBJ1-4, with D perhaps matching TRBD1 (5 bases). The germline V and J ends were trimmed by 5 bases and 1 base, with 11 bases remaining between them. CDR3 size: 15 residues. CDR1 and CDR2 (germline): MNHEY, SMNVEV (reference sequence). The CDR3 DNA is TGTGCCAGCAGTCCCGGGACGTTAACTAATGAAAAACTGTTTTTT. It encodes CASSPGTLTNEKLFF.

The chain combines TRBV28 with TRBJ2-7, with 12 bases identical to TRBD2. V dropped 5 bases and J dropped 7; count of bases not matched to a gene: 3. The CDR3 runs to 13 residues. Germline CDR1 and CDR2: MDHEN and SYDVKM. CDR3 bases: TGTGCCAGCAGTCACGGGACTAGCGGGGAGCAGTACTTC. Encoded protein: CASSHGTSGEQYF.